Shown below are 10 T cell receptor beta chains from a single sample sequenced in a study of graft-versus-host responses after intestinal transplantation. The assay was immunoSEQ multiplex PCR, and TCRdb's table has in-frame clones only and misses some. The table records some 85,000 clones, roughly 87% of them present only once. These TCRs' antigens remain unknown. Specimen: unstimulated CD8+ T cells sorted from spleen or lymph node cells, collected before transplant. The receptors here all came from a human donor who was the organ donor for an intestinal transplant.

V usage is TRBV6-5 and J usage is TRBJ2-7; TRBD1 agrees at 9 bases. The CDR3 contains 13 residues. Germline V lookup: CDR1 MNHEY, CDR2 SVGAGI. V lost 5 bases and J lost 6; bases outside the gene matches: 5. The CDR3 sequence is CASSLTGGGEQYF. The CDR3 DNA reads as TGTGCCAGCAGTCTAACAGGGGGCGGCGAGCAGTACTTC.

The CDR3 nucleotides are TGTGCCAGCAGCTTAGACACTAGCGGGGGGCAAGAGACCCAGTACTTC. Its translation is CASSLDTSGGQETQYF. The rearrangement uses TRBV7-9 and TRBJ2-5, with 12 bases that match TRBD2. This CDR3 has 16 amino acids. Germline CDR1 is SEHNR and CDR2 is FQNEAQ (reference sequence). The junction had 2 bases not matched to a gene; V was cut back by 1 base and J by 2 bases.

This chain uses TRBV10-2 with TRBJ2-2, with a possible D match to TRBD2 (5 bases). The CDR3 length is 12 residues. Germline V lookup: CDR1 WSHSY, CDR2 SAAADI. V dropped 6 bases and J dropped 4 bases, with 6 bases sitting between them. The CDR3 DNA sequence: TGCGCCAGCAGGGACTCCACCGGGGAGCTGTTTTTT. Its translation is CASRDSTGELFF.

This clone was observed a single time. This chain joins TRBV6-1 and TRBJ1-1, with 9 bases identical to TRBD1. V shed 4 bases, J shed 6 bases, and the junction held 6 bases outside the gene matches. The CDR3 spans 14 residues. Germline V gene sequence: CDR1 MNHNS, CDR2 SASEGT. The CDR3 nucleotides are TGTGCCAGCAGTGGGGGACAGGGTACGGCTGAAGCTTTCTTT. Translated: CASSGGQGTAEAFF.

The chain has TRBV19 and TRBJ2-6; D ambiguous. Per the germline V gene, CDR1 is LNHDA and CDR2 is SQIVND (reference sequence). This CDR3 region has 15 residues. Trimming took 3 bases from V and 0 from J, leaving 6 bases between them. CDR3 nucleotides: TGTGCCAGTAGTATCACAGACTCTGGGGCCAACGTCCTGACTTTC. This translates into CASSITDSGANVLTF.

Here the CDR3 reads CASRTTGDYGYTF. Written as DNA, the CDR3 is TGTGCCAGCAGGACCACAGGGGACTATGGCTACACCTTC. V usage is TRBV28 and J usage is TRBJ1-2; TRBD1 aligns across 7 bases. Germline CDR1 and CDR2: MDHEN and SYDVKM. The CDR3 is 13 amino acids. V was pared by 6 bases and J by 3 bases, with 4 bases of the junction left unmatched.

The chain carries TRBV30 and TRBJ1-1, with D unclear. The germline V and J ends were trimmed by 0 bases and 8 bases, with 13 bases remaining between them. Per germline, CDR1 GTSNPN and CDR2 SVGIG (reference sequence). This CDR3 has 13 residues. The CDR3 DNA reads as TGTGCCTGGAGTGTTTACCTGGGCCTCGAAGCTTTCTTT. Amino acid sequence: CAWSVYLGLEAFF.

The chain has TRBV5-1 and TRBJ2-7, with D tentatively TRBD1 or TRBD2 (6 bases each). The CDR3 has 13 residues. CDR1 and CDR2 (germline): SGHRS, YFSETQ. The V end was cut by 3 bases, the J end by 2 bases, with 9 bases between. CDR3 in DNA: TGCGCCAGCAGCTACAGGGAGGCCTACGAGCAGTACTTC. Translated, it gives CASSYREAYEQYF. The full variable domain, completed using reference TRBV5-1 and TRBJ2-7, is KAGVTQTPRYLIKTRGQQVTLSCSPISGHRSVSWYQQTPGQGLQFLFEYFSETQRNKGNFPGRFSGRQFSNSRSEMNVSTLELGDSALYLCASSYREAYEQYFGPGTRLTVT.

The chain links TRBV19 to TRBJ2-7; tentatively, D is TRBD1 (6 bases). The V gene lost 5 bases and the J gene lost 4 bases, with 15 bases spanning the gap. Germline-derived CDR1 and CDR2 are LNHDA and SQIVND (reference sequence). The CDR3 has 14 amino acids. Here the CDR3 DNA reads TGTGCCAGTAGTCCATCGACAGGCGAGTACGAGCAGTACTTC. Translating gives CASSPSTGEYEQYF. Looking up the rest from reference TRBV19 and TRBJ2-7 gives the full variable domain: DGGITQSPKYLFRKEGQNVTLSCEQNLNHDAMYWYRQDPGQGLRLIYYSQIVNDFQKGDIAEGYSVSREKKESFPLTVTSAQKNPTAFYLCASSPSTGEYEQYFGPGTRLTVT.

The gene calls are TRBV4-1 and TRBJ1-5, with a possible D match to TRBD1 (6 bases). The CDR3 runs 14 residues. CDR1 and CDR2 from the germline V gene are MGHRA and YSYEKL. The ends were cut back, 2 bases at V and 7 bases at J, with 12 bases in the middle. CDR3: CASSQMGQGQPQHF. CDR3 coding DNA: TGCGCCAGCAGCCAAATGGGTCAGGGGCAGCCCCAGCATTTT.